This entry lists 9 T cell receptor beta chains sequenced from one sample in a study of blood T cell repertoires in COVID-19. Libraries were prepared by immunoSEQ multiplex PCR; TCRdb keeps only in-frame clonotypes and omits some of them. Of around 30,000 clones listed, nearly 90% are singletons. The specimen was peripheral blood. These receptor sequences come from a man aged 55 to 69 with active COVID-19.

This clone has just one count. CDR3 in amino acids: CASSLRRDGYTF. The DNA for the CDR3 is TGCGCCAGCAGCTTGCGGCGGGATGGCTACACCTTC. V gene TRBV5-1 combines with J gene TRBJ1-2; D unresolved. The V gene's germline CDR1 is SGHRS and CDR2 YFSETQ. The length of the CDR3 is 12 residues. V shed 1 base and J shed 6 bases, with 7 bases lying between them. The whole variable domain, filled in from reference TRBV5-1 and TRBJ1-2, reads KAGVTQTPRYLIKTRGQQVTLSCSPISGHRSVSWYQQTPGQGLQFLFEYFSETQRNKGNFPGRFSGRQFSNSRSEMNVSTLELGDSALYLCASSLRRDGYTFGSGTRLTVV.

The chain's CDR3 is CASSRNLGQRGVDTQYF. In nucleotides, the CDR3 is TGCGCCAGCAGCCGGAACCTGGGACAGCGTGGGGTAGATACGCAGTATTTT. This chain uses TRBV4-3 with TRBJ2-3; 7 bases fit TRBD1. The germline V gene encodes CDR1 LGHNA and CDR2 YSLEER. The V segment lost 4 bases and the J segment 5 bases; nucleotides outside the gene matches: 15. The CDR3 is made up of 17 amino acids.

CDR3: CASSTLQGWNTEAFF. In nucleotides, the CDR3 is TGTGCCAGCAGTACTTTACAGGGCTGGAACACTGAAGCTTTCTTT. The V call is TRBV28, the J call TRBJ1-1, with D tentatively TRBD1 (6 bases). The V gene lost 5 bases and the J gene lost 1 base, with 14 bases spanning the gap. The CDR3 sequence is 15 residues long. Germline assignment: CDR1 MDHEN and CDR2 SYDVKM.

This clone came up a few times. This chain joins TRBV4-2 and TRBJ2-7, with a possible D match to TRBD2 (6 bases). Germline values: CDR1 LGHNA, CDR2 YNFKEQ. The CDR3 contains 13 residues. Trimming pared 6 bases from V and 6 bases from J, leaving 15 bases between. The CDR3 sequence: CASSQRLEGEQYF. DNA of the CDR3: TGTGCCAGCAGTCAAAGGTTGGAGGGCGAGCAGTACTTC.

The count of this clone is one. The rearrangement joins TRBV29-1 to TRBJ1-1, with TRBD1 matching 7 bases. Germline values: CDR1 SQVTM, CDR2 ANQGSEA. The V segment lost 4 bases and the J segment 4 bases; nucleotides outside the gene matches: 9. The CDR3 contains 14 residues. The CDR3 coding sequence is TGCAGCGTTGGAACAGGGGACGGCGGCACTGAAGCTTTCTTT. This codes for CSVGTGDGGTEAFF.

The chain recombines TRBV7-6 with TRBJ2-6, with a weak D call TRBD1 (6 bases). The germline V gene has CDR1 SGHVS and CDR2 FNYEAQ. Trimming stripped 5 bases from V and 0 bases from J, with 20 bases between. The CDR3 is 19 amino acids. In DNA, the CDR3 is TGTGCCAGCAGCCTGGGGTCTGGACAGAGAACCTCTGGGGCCAACGTCCTGACTTTC. Protein product: CASSLGSGQRTSGANVLTF.

This clone was picked up a small number of times. The CDR3, as DNA: TGTGCCAGCAGCTTTGGAGGGGGCTGGGGTCAGCCCCAGCATTTT. It is translated as CASSFGGGWGQPQHF. The rearrangement joins TRBV7-2 to TRBJ1-5; 7 bases line up with TRBD1. The J segment lost 6 bases and the V segment lost 3 bases, leaving 8 bases of the junction unmatched. Per the germline V gene, CDR1 is SGHTA and CDR2 is FQGNSA. There are 15 residues in the CDR3.

V gene TRBV5-1 combines with J gene TRBJ2-7, with D unclear. Trimming shortened V by 0 bases and J by 4 bases, and 14 bases separated the two germline ends. CDR3 length: 15 amino acids. Germline CDR1 SGHRS, CDR2 YFSETQ. The CDR3 DNA reads as TGCGCCAGCAGCTTGGTAGGTGGGTTCGGGTACGAGCAGTACTTC. Its protein product is CASSLVGGFGYEQYF.

In this sample, this clone turned up once. J is TRBJ1-1 and V is TRBV25-1; 7 positions agree with TRBD1. J was trimmed by 4 bases and V by 2 bases; bases with no gene match: 1. The CDR3 extends over 13 amino acids. Germline CDR1 is MGHDK and CDR2 is SYGVNS. Here the CDR3 DNA reads TGTGCCAGCAGTGAACCAGGGGGCACTGAAGCTTTCTTT. Its protein product is CASSEPGGTEAFF.